Reported below is one TCR beta chain. Its antigen is currently unknown. A far bigger clonotype differs at one base, so this is likely a read error. These data belong to a study of regulatory T cells in long-lasting Graves disease. Combining iRepertoire HTBI primers with Arm-PCR of CDR3 regions, the authors built TCR beta libraries. A single record per CDR3 protein comes from TCRdb applying MiXCR to the multiplex PCR reads. The sample includes 250,000 to 400,000 distinct CDR3 sequences, 15% to 20% of them seen just once. Germline-derived CDR1 and CDR2 are SNHLY and FYNNEI. The CDR3 loop spans 17 amino acids. General study findings and limits: Persistent disease was characterized by preferential usage of TRBV28, TRBJ1-2 and TRBJ2-5.

Time point: newly diagnosed GD, antithyroid drugs for less than 3 months. RNA extracted from PBMCs served as the sequencing template. The V gene is TRBV2, the J gene TRBJ2-1; 8 bases are a match to TRBD2. This TCR derives from a female donor with Graves disease. The sample here was peripheral blood mononuclear cells (PBMCs), taken at new diagnosis, from a patient treated with antithyroid drugs. CDR3 sequence reads: CAGRGSSGHTSYNEQFF. CDR3 DNA sequence: TGTGCCGGCAGGGGATCTAGCGGGCACACCTCCTACAATGAGCAGTTCTTC.